These 12 T cell receptor beta chains were sequenced from one sample in a study of cytomegalovirus exposure and HLA in healthy donors (dated by TCRdb to 2016 to 2017). Library preparation employed the immunoSEQ multiplex PCR assay. A mixture of 60 forward primers for TCR Vbeta segments and 13 reverse primers for TCR Jbeta segments was used in the multiplex PCR. The clones in this table, taken by TCRdb from immuneACCESS, are in-frame only. Not every clone is retained; where verified, under half of the shortfall comes from an unresolved V gene, and the cause of the rest is unknown. This sample comprises about 150,000 clones, approximately 78% of them detected only once. The biggest ten clones account for about 7.5% of the sample. The specimen sequenced was PBMCs. These receptors all stem from a woman aged 45-65 years in good health and CMV-seropositive.

The chain couples TRBV6-6 to TRBJ1-2, with a possible D match to TRBD1 (6 bases). Trimming cost V 11 bases and J 3 bases, with 10 bases left between them. The CDR3 contains 11 residues. CDR1 MNHNY and CDR2 SVGAGI come from the germline V gene (reference sequence). CDR3 DNA: TGTGCCTCTAACAGGGACTATGGCTACACCTTC. Encoded protein: CASNRDYGYTF.

The rearrangement joins TRBV30 to TRBJ2-3; 12 nucleotides align to TRBD2. CDR3 length: 19 amino acids. With 4 bases clipped from V and 0 bases from J, the junction kept 14 bases outside the gene matches. The V gene's germline CDR1 is GTSNPN and CDR2 SVGIG (reference sequence). CDR3 in amino acids: CAWTGLAGRTPTSTDTQYF. Written as DNA, the CDR3 is TGTGCCTGGACTGGACTAGCGGGACGAACTCCCACTAGCACAGATACGCAGTATTTT.

The chain links TRBV11-1 to TRBJ2-3; 10 nucleotides line up with TRBD2. This CDR3 region has 15 residues. Germline assignment: CDR1 SGHAT and CDR2 FQDESV (reference sequence). Losses at the gene ends were 6 bases for V and 3 bases for J; bases not matched to a gene: 6. The DNA for the CDR3 is TGTGCCAGCAGTCACCCTAGCGGGGGAACAGATACGCAGTATTTT. It encodes CASSHPSGGTDTQYF.

The chain employs TRBV7-2 and TRBJ1-1; D not resolved. The V gene's germline CDR1 is SGHTA and CDR2 FQGNSA. Trimming cost V 5 bases and J 3 bases, with 13 bases left between them. The CDR3 spans 14 residues. CDR3 in DNA: TGTGCCAGCAGCCTCTCGGGAGGGTACACTGAAGCTTTCTTT. Protein product: CASSLSGGYTEAFF.

The chain carries TRBV19 and TRBJ1-5; D may be TRBD1 (5 bases). V was clipped by 3 bases and J by 2 bases, with 11 bases between them. In germline, CDR1 is LNHDA, CDR2 SQIVND (reference sequence). This CDR3 spans 15 amino acids. The CDR3 DNA sequence: TGTGCCAGTAGTATGGGCAGGGCGGGCAATCAGCCCCAGCATTTT. Its protein is CASSMGRAGNQPQHF.

V is TRBV6-5 and J is TRBJ1-1, with D perhaps matching TRBD1 (6 bases). The V end lost 0 bases, the J end lost 4 bases, and 15 bases lay between the germline ends. This CDR3 has 16 residues. The germline V gene has CDR1 MNHEY and CDR2 SVGAGI. CDR3 nucleotide sequence: TGTGCCAGCAGTTACTCGGCCTACAGAGGGGGCACTGAAGCTTTCTTT. It yields the protein CASSYSAYRGGTEAFF.

This clone was seen a handful of times. CDR3 coding DNA: TGTGCCTGGCGTCATCCGGGACAGGGGCCCGAGCAGTACTTC. This translates into CAWRHPGQGPEQYF. V is TRBV30 and J is TRBJ2-7, with 10 bases identical to TRBD1. The CDR3 is 14 residues long. CDR1 is GTSNPN, CDR2 SVGIG, per germline (reference sequence). The V gene end was trimmed by 5 bases and the J gene end by 6 bases; junction bases not matched to a gene: 10.

CDR3 nucleotide sequence: TGTGCCAGCAGTGAAGACGGTAGCGGGGTTTATGAGCAGTTCTTC. It yields the protein CASSEDGSGVYEQFF. V gene TRBV6-1 combines with J gene TRBJ2-1, with 8 bases matching TRBD2. Trimming took 1 base from V and 8 from J; bases not matched to a gene: 7. The V gene's germline CDR1 is MNHNS and CDR2 SASEGT. This CDR3 is 15 amino acids long.

This sequence joins TRBV5-5 and TRBJ1-2; D gene unclear. In germline, CDR1 is SGHKS, CDR2 YYEKEE (reference sequence). The CDR3 extends over 13 amino acids. V shed 4 bases and J shed 8 bases, with 15 bases lying between them. Here the CDR3 reads CASSPQSPLGYTF. The CDR3 nucleotides read TGTGCCAGCAGCCCACAGAGCCCCTTAGGCTACACCTTC.

This chain connects TRBV5-8 to TRBJ1-6; D call uncertain. Trimming shortened V by 2 bases and J by 7 bases, and 10 bases separated the two germline ends. The CDR3 covers 14 residues. CDR1 SGHTS and CDR2 YDEGEE come from the germline V gene. The chain's CDR3 is CASSFSPVNSPLHF. CDR3 bases: TGTGCCAGCAGCTTCTCGCCGGTGAATTCACCCCTCCACTTT.

This clone was seen just once. CDR3 DNA: TGCAGCCCCATACTAGTATCGACAGATACGCAGTATTTT. It codes for CSPILVSTDTQYF. This chain connects TRBV29-1 to TRBJ2-3; D perhaps matches TRBD2 (5 bases). The length of the CDR3 is 13 residues. CDR1 and CDR2 (germline): SQVTM, ANQGSEA. V lost 8 bases, J lost 3 bases, and 15 bases lay in between.

The V and J genes are TRBV10-3 and TRBJ1-4; D call uncertain. The CDR3 runs to 16 residues. Germline V CDR1 and CDR2: ENHRY, SYGVKD. Trimming shortened V by 0 bases and J by 7 bases, and 15 bases separated the two germline ends. CDR3 in DNA: TGTGCCATCAGTGAGTCAAGTCGGGTAGGAGGTGAAAAACTGTTTTTT. Its protein is CAISESSRVGGEKLFF.